Listed here are 10 T cell receptor beta chains from one sample, sequenced in a study of T-cell reconstitution after alpha-beta-depleted transplantation in children. Researchers prepared the TCRbeta library using unique molecular identifiers, the study reports. TCRdb itself ran the PCR reads through MiXCR, one entry per CDR3 protein. This sample has 200,000 to 250,000 distinct CDR3 sequences, with approximately 10% found just once. The sample here was PBMCs, taken before TCRalphabeta/CD19-depleted stem cell transplant. The receptor source for this set is a child under two years old with acute myeloid leukemia, due to receive a stem cell transplant.

This clonotype was recorded many times. The chain combines TRBV10-3 with TRBJ1-5; D is ambiguous. Germline-derived CDR1 and CDR2 are ENHRY and SYGVKD. The CDR3 extends over 15 amino acids. Deletions cut 2 bases from V and 0 bases from J, with 8 bases between. DNA of the CDR3: TGTGCCATCAGTGAGCGATCGAATAGCAATCAGCCCCAGCATTTT. It specifies CAISERSNSNQPQHF.

This clonotype occurred many times. The rearrangement uses TRBV21-1 and TRBJ2-2; no check of the table's D call, TRBD1, against the DNA was made. TRBV21-1 is a pseudogene locus. The CDR3 is 14 residues long. The DNA of the CDR3 is TGTGCCAGCAGCCCCCGGGTCAACACCGGGGAGCTGTTTTTT. Protein: CASSPRVNTGELFF.

This clonotype was detected ten times or more. The chain uses TRBV10-3 and TRBJ1-5; D not resolved. From germline, CDR1 is ENHRY and CDR2 SYGVKD. V lost 2 bases and J lost 4, with 9 bases in between. The CDR3 has 14 residues. CDR3 nucleotides: TGTGCCATCAGTGAGGGGGAATCTAATCAGCCCCAGCATTTT. This translates into CAISEGESNQPQHF.

This clonotype was seen at least ten times. For the CDR3, the DNA is TGCAGTGTAATTAAGGATCTGAACACTGAAGCTTTCTTT. Translated, it gives CSVIKDLNTEAFF. The rearrangement uses TRBV20-1 and TRBJ1-1; D ambiguous. This CDR3 region has 13 residues. Trimming shortened V by 7 bases and J by 0 bases, and 12 bases separated the two germline ends. The germline CDR1 and CDR2 sequences are DFQATT and SNEGSKA (reference sequence).

This clonotype has a count of ten or more. The rearrangement uses TRBV20-1 and TRBJ2-3; 10 bases agree with TRBD2. Germline V gene data show CDR1 as DFQATT and CDR2 as SNEGSKA (reference sequence). The CDR3 is made up of 14 amino acids. Trimming cost V 5 bases and J 7 bases; bases outside gene matches: 9. The CDR3 loop reads CSAPQAGGPNTQYF. The CDR3 DNA follows: TGCAGTGCTCCCCAAGCGGGAGGGCCGAATACGCAGTATTTT.

This clonotype was recorded many times. This chain uses TRBV5-6 with TRBJ1-6; D is ambiguous. The CDR3 contains 12 residues. V lost 1 base, J lost 9 bases, and 5 bases lay in between. CDR1 and CDR2 from the germline V gene are SGHDT and YYEEEE. The CDR3 DNA is TGTGCCAGCAGCTTGTTAGGTTCACCCCTCCACTTT. Its protein is CASSLLGSPLHF.

In its sample, this clonotype was seen many times. V gene TRBV20-1 combines with J gene TRBJ1-1, with 9 bases fitting TRBD1. The CDR3 consists of 14 residues. After removal of 3 bases from V and 5 bases from J, the junction contained 7 bases not matched to a gene. Germline V gene sequence: CDR1 DFQATT, CDR2 SNEGSKA (reference sequence). In DNA form, the CDR3 reads TGCAGTGCTAGCGAGACAGGGGGAGGGACTGAAGCTTTCTTT. It translates to CSASETGGGTEAFF.

This clonotype has at least ten counts. Here the CDR3 DNA reads TGCAGTGCTCGCGATGTGGCGGGGGCCTTTGATACGCAGTATTTT. Residues: CSARDVAGAFDTQYF. The genes are TRBV20-1 and TRBJ2-3, with D perhaps TRBD2 (7 bases). Germline V lookup: CDR1 DFQATT, CDR2 SNEGSKA (reference sequence). Trimming left V 5 bases short and J 6 bases short, with 21 bases between. The CDR3 sequence is 15 residues long.

This clonotype was seen more than once but under ten times. The chain employs TRBV7-8 and TRBJ2-3; the match to TRBD2 covers 8 bases. The CDR3 extends over 15 amino acids. J lost 5 bases, V lost 3 bases, and 7 bases had no gene match. Germline loops: CDR1 SGHVS, CDR2 FQNEAQ. The CDR3 spells CASSFGSGRRDTQYF. In DNA, the CDR3 is TGTGCCAGCAGCTTCGGAAGCGGGAGAAGAGATACGCAGTATTTT.

This clonotype occurred many times. V is TRBV7-2 and J is TRBJ1-3; the D gene is possibly TRBD1 (5 bases). The CDR3 is made up of 15 amino acids. In germline, CDR1 is SGHTA, CDR2 FQGNSA. V was cut by 5 bases and J by 4 bases, with 15 bases left in between. Written as DNA, the CDR3 is TGTGCCAGCAGCCCTTACGACAGATCCGGAAACACCATATATTTT. Residues: CASSPYDRSGNTIYF. The complete variable domain, with remaining parts taken from reference TRBV7-2 and TRBJ1-3, reads GAGVSQSPSNKVTEKGKDVELRCDPISGHTALYWYRQSLGQGLEFLIYFQGNSAPDKSGLPSDRFSAERTGGSVSTLTIQRTQQEDSAVYLCASSPYDRSGNTIYFGEGSWLTVV.